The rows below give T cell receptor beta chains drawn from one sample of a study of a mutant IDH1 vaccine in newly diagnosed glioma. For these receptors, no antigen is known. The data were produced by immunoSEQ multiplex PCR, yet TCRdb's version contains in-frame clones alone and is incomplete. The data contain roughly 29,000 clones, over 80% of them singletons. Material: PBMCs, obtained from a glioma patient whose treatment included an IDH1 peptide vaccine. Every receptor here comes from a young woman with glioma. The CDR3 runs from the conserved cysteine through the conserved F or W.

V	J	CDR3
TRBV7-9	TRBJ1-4	CASSLAARATNEKLFF
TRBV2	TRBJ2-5	CASSLTGETQYF
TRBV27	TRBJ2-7	CASTFGTSDYEQYF
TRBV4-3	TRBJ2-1	CASSQIGGGLDREQFF
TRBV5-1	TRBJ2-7	CASSTQPESSYEQYF
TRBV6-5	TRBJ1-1	CASPLGQGITEAFF
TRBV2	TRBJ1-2	CASSEYISGYTF
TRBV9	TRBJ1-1	CASSQQERGLFF
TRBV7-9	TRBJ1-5	CASSLGEGWQPQHF
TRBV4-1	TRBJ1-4	CASSPDWPLEEKLFF
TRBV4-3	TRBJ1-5	CASSQGSNQPQHF